The 25 T cell receptor beta chains listed next were all sequenced from one sample in a study of blood T cell repertoires in COVID-19. Using immunoSEQ multiplex PCR, the repertoire was profiled, and TCRdb retains in-frame clones only, with some absent. The sample holds roughly 250,000 clones; 88% are singletons and the top ten take about 3%. Sequenced input: PBMCs or T cells enriched from blood (not recorded which). Every receptor here comes from a woman aged 45-60 years who had recovered from COVID-19.

This clone appeared a few times. V and J are TRBV7-2 and TRBJ2-5, with D tentatively TRBD1 (5 bases). V shed 1 base and J shed 7 bases, with 16 bases lying between them. Germline V gene sequence: CDR1 SGHTA, CDR2 FQGNSA. This CDR3 is 15 amino acids long. As DNA, the CDR3 is TGTGCCAGCAGCTTAGACCGGCCAGGGCGAGGGACCCAGTACTTC. It encodes CASSLDRPGRGTQYF.

V usage is TRBV7-9 and J usage is TRBJ1-2, with D uncertain. The germline gives CDR1 SEHNR, CDR2 FQNEAQ (reference sequence). V was shortened by 1 base and J by 8 bases, with 11 bases between the two germline ends. This CDR3 is 13 amino acids long. CDR3 sequence: CASSLDLPRGYTF. In DNA, the CDR3 is TGTGCCAGCAGCTTAGACCTACCCCGGGGCTACACCTTC.

The V and J genes are TRBV9 and TRBJ2-3; no definite D call. The CDR3 extends over 13 amino acids. V dropped 0 bases and J dropped 1 base, with 3 bases sitting between them. CDR1 is SGDLS, CDR2 YYNGEE, per germline. CDR3 bases: TGTGCCAGCAGCGTAGCGGGCACAGATACGCAGTATTTT. Translated, it gives CASSVAGTDTQYF.

Remarks on this clone: Other nucleotide sequences from this sample produce the same CDR3. V usage is TRBV6-5 and J usage is TRBJ2-1; TRBD1 matches 9 bases. Per germline, CDR1 MNHEY and CDR2 SVGAGI. This CDR3 region has 14 residues. Germline trimming cut 4 bases from V and 4 bases from J; bases unmatched to any gene: 2. The CDR3 is CASSLGQGYNEQFF. The CDR3 region has the DNA TGTGCCAGCAGTTTGGGACAGGGATACAATGAGCAGTTCTTC.

This chain uses TRBV4-3 with TRBJ2-3; 8 bases match TRBD2. The germline gives CDR1 LGHNA, CDR2 YSLEER. Trimming removed 3 bases from V and 0 bases from J; junction bases left unmatched: 8. This CDR3 contains 17 residues. The CDR3 region is CASSQSGGGFSTDTQYF. The CDR3 DNA is TGCGCCAGCAGCCAGTCGGGGGGGGGCTTTAGCACAGATACGCAGTATTTT.

V usage is TRBV27 and J usage is TRBJ2-7; TRBD1 might be the D (6 bases). In germline, CDR1 is MNHEY, CDR2 SMNVEV (reference sequence). The V and J ends lost 6 bases and 5 bases respectively, with 20 bases between them. This CDR3 is 15 amino acids long. This chain's CDR3 is CASRSPGEFPHEQYF. CDR3 nucleotide sequence: TGTGCCAGCAGGTCGCCAGGGGAATTTCCCCACGAGCAGTACTTC.

The chain carries TRBV4-3 and TRBJ2-7; D call uncertain. The length of the CDR3 is 13 residues. The germline gives CDR1 LGHNA, CDR2 YSLEER. Deletions cut 2 bases from V and 3 bases from J, with 8 bases between. CDR3 nucleotide sequence: TGCGCCAGCAGCCAACTCCCAGGCTACGAGCAGTACTTC. Amino acids: CASSQLPGYEQYF.

This sequence joins TRBV28 and TRBJ1-2, with TRBD1 identical over 7 bases. CDR1 and CDR2 (germline): MDHEN, SYDVKM. The junction had 8 bases not matched to a gene; V was cut back by 5 bases and J by 5 bases. This CDR3 contains 14 residues. CDR3 amino acids: CASSVLQGSYGYTF. CDR3 sequence (DNA): TGTGCCAGCAGTGTCTTACAGGGGAGTTATGGCTACACCTTC.

This chain connects TRBV27 to TRBJ2-1; TRBD2 agrees at 10 bases. The CDR3 is made up of 14 amino acids. After removal of 4 bases from V and 3 bases from J, the junction contained 0 bases not matched to a gene. Per germline, CDR1 MNHEY and CDR2 SMNVEV (reference sequence). The CDR3 DNA sequence: TGTGCCAGCAGTTGGACTAGCGGCTACAATGAGCAGTTCTTC. Translation gives CASSWTSGYNEQFF.

Only one count was recorded for this clone. The CDR3 sequence is CASSLNSGQSNTEAFF. The CDR3 nucleotides are TGCGCCAGCAGCTTGAATTCTGGACAAAGCAACACTGAAGCTTTCTTT. This chain links TRBV5-1 with TRBJ1-1, with TRBD1 as a possible D gene (5 bases). The germline gives CDR1 SGHRS, CDR2 YFSETQ. The CDR3 loop spans 16 amino acids. The V and J ends lost 1 base and 2 bases respectively, with 15 bases between them.

This clone is a singleton in its sample. This rearrangement joins TRBV6-5 to TRBJ1-5; no definite D call. Between the trimmed V and J ends, which lost 5 bases and 7 bases, there was a span of 15 bases. There are 14 residues in the CDR3. Germline V gene sequence: CDR1 MNHEY, CDR2 SVGAGI. The CDR3: CASSRPGGGQPQHF. DNA for the CDR3: TGTGCCAGCAGTAGGCCGGGAGGCGGACAGCCCCAGCATTTT.

The chain recombines TRBV30 with TRBJ2-2; D unclear. Germline V gives CDR1 GTSNPN, CDR2 SVGIG (reference sequence). The V and J ends lost 0 bases and 7 bases respectively, with 9 bases between them. There are 13 residues in the CDR3. The CDR3 loop reads CAWSVRVGGELFF. The CDR3 DNA sequence: TGTGCCTGGAGTGTACGGGTGGGCGGGGAGCTGTTTTTT.

This rearrangement joins TRBV7-3 to TRBJ2-1; D call uncertain. Trimming left V 5 bases short and J 6 bases short, with 11 bases between. CDR1 is SGHTA, CDR2 FQGTGA, per germline. The CDR3 sequence is 13 residues long. The CDR3 DNA sequence: TGTGCCAGCAGCCCTGCCCAGGCCAATGAGCAGTTCTTC. Its protein product is CASSPAQANEQFF.

The chain couples TRBV5-4 to TRBJ2-1, with D perhaps TRBD2 (5 bases). V was cut by 0 bases and J by 9 bases, with 16 bases left in between. Germline-derived CDR1 and CDR2 are SGHNT and YYREEE (reference sequence). This CDR3 contains 15 residues. The CDR3 loop reads CASSLERQIWGEQFF. For the CDR3, the DNA is TGTGCCAGCAGCTTGGAGCGGCAGATATGGGGTGAGCAGTTCTTC.

This sequence joins TRBV5-1 and TRBJ2-7; 7 nucleotides align to TRBD1. Germline V gene data show CDR1 as SGHRS and CDR2 as YFSETQ. The CDR3 extends over 15 amino acids. V dropped 0 bases and J dropped 2; count of bases not matched to a gene: 5. CDR3 residues: CASSLGGTETYEQYF. The CDR3 DNA reads TGCGCCAGCAGCTTGGGTGGGACAGAAACCTACGAGCAGTACTTC.

The V and J genes are TRBV9 and TRBJ1-1; 7 bases are shared with TRBD1. Looked up from germline, CDR1 is SGDLS and CDR2 is YYNGEE. CDR3 size: 15 residues. V trimming: 0 bases; J trimming: 7 bases; junction bases outside the gene matches: 9. CDR3 in amino acids: CASSVGDRRTNEAFF. CDR3 coding DNA: TGTGCCAGCAGCGTAGGGGACAGACGGACCAATGAAGCTTTCTTT.

The chain combines TRBV28 with TRBJ1-4, with D perhaps matching TRBD1 (5 bases). Deletions cut 6 bases from V and 10 bases from J, with 12 bases between. This CDR3 is built from 12 residues. Germline V gives CDR1 MDHEN, CDR2 SYDVKM. CDR3 sequence (DNA): TGTGCCAGCAGGGGGGAGGTAGGAAAACTGTTTTTT. Encoded protein: CASRGEVGKLFF.

Only one count was recorded for this clone. The chain couples TRBV5-1 to TRBJ2-3; TRBD2 matches 11 bases. The CDR3 covers 17 residues. V lost 4 bases and J lost 1; bases outside the gene matches: 8. Looked up from germline, CDR1 is SGHRS and CDR2 is YFSETQ. The DNA for the CDR3 is TGCGCCAGCAGCCGGCCGGGACTAGCGGAAGGCACAGATACGCAGTATTTT. Translating it yields CASSRPGLAEGTDTQYF.

Concerning this clone: Other DNA sequences in the sample encode the same CDR3. The CDR3 loop is CASSFDSSTDTQYF. Written as DNA, the CDR3 is TGTGCCAGCAGCTTCGACTCAAGCACAGATACGCAGTATTTT. The chain uses TRBV7-9 and TRBJ2-3; D remains unclear. Looked up from germline, CDR1 is SEHNR and CDR2 is FQNEAQ (reference sequence). CDR3 length: 14 amino acids. Deletions cut 3 bases from V and 0 bases from J, with 7 bases between.

This sequence joins TRBV4-3 and TRBJ1-1, with D unresolved. Per germline, CDR1 LGHNA and CDR2 YSLEER. The CDR3 totals 16 residues. Trimming removed 0 bases at V and 0 bases at J, with 11 bases between. CDR3 sequence reads: CASSQDARGLNTEAFF. DNA for the CDR3: TGCGCCAGCAGCCAAGATGCCCGAGGGCTGAACACTGAAGCTTTCTTT.

This chain joins TRBV4-3 and TRBJ2-5; 7 bases agree with TRBD1. The CDR3 sequence is 15 residues long. Germline lookup yields CDR1 LGHNA and CDR2 YSLEER. J gave up 4 bases and V 1 base, and 6 bases lay outside the gene matches. DNA for the CDR3: TGCGCCAGCAGCCAAGGCGGACAGGCCAGAGAGACCCAGTACTTC. Protein: CASSQGGQARETQYF.

The chain combines TRBV28 with TRBJ2-3; unclear D gene. Germline V gene data show CDR1 as MDHEN and CDR2 as SYDVKM. Trimming took 4 bases from V and 0 from J, leaving 17 bases between them. There are 17 residues in the CDR3. CDR3 in amino acids: CASSWWSTHVSTDTQYF. The DNA of the CDR3 is TGTGCCAGCAGTTGGTGGAGCACCCACGTTAGCACAGATACGCAGTATTTT.

This chain connects TRBV7-8 to TRBJ2-3; the D is unclear. Germline CDR1 reads SGHVS; CDR2 reads FQNEAQ. The CDR3 contains 13 residues. Between the trimmed V and J ends, which lost 1 base and 1 base, there was a span of 3 bases. CDR3 amino acids: CASSLGGTDTQYF. In DNA form, the CDR3 reads TGTGCCAGCAGCTTAGGCGGCACAGATACGCAGTATTTT. The entire variable domain, with the rest obtained from reference TRBV7-8 and TRBJ2-3, is as follows: GAGVSQSPRYKVAKRGQDVALRCDPISGHVSLFWYQQALGQGPEFLTYFQNEAQLDKSGLPSDRFFAERPEGSVSTLKIQRTQQEDSAVYLCASSLGGTDTQYFGPGTRLTVL.

This clone showed up just once. This chain connects TRBV9 to TRBJ2-1; D is unclear. Deletions cut 2 bases from V and 8 bases from J, with 8 bases between. Per germline, CDR1 SGDLS and CDR2 YYNGEE. The CDR3 contains 12 residues. Written as DNA, the CDR3 is TGTGCCAGCAGCGTCGGCCGGGATGAGCAGTTCTTC. Protein product: CASSVGRDEQFF.

The chain carries TRBV5-5 and TRBJ2-1; 10 nucleotides match TRBD2. CDR3 size: 15 residues. V trimming: 4 bases; J trimming: 8 bases; junction bases outside the gene matches: 9. Germline CDR1 SGHKS, CDR2 YYEKEE (reference sequence). Written as DNA, the CDR3 is TGTGCCAGCAGCCCGTGGGCTAGCGGGAGCGATGAGCAGTTCTTC. Residues: CASSPWASGSDEQFF.